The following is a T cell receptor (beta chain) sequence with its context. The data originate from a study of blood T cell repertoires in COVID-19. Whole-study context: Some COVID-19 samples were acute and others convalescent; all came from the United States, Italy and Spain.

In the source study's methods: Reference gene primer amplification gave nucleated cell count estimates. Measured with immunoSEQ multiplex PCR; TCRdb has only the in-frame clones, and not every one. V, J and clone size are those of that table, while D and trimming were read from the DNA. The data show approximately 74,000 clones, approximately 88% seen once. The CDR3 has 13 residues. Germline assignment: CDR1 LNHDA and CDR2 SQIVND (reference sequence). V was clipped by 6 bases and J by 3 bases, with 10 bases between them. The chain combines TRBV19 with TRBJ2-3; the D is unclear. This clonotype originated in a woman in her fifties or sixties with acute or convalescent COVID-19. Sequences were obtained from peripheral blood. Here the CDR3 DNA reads TGTGCCAGTAGAAACAGTCGAACAGATACGCAGTATTTT. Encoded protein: CASRNSRTDTQYF.